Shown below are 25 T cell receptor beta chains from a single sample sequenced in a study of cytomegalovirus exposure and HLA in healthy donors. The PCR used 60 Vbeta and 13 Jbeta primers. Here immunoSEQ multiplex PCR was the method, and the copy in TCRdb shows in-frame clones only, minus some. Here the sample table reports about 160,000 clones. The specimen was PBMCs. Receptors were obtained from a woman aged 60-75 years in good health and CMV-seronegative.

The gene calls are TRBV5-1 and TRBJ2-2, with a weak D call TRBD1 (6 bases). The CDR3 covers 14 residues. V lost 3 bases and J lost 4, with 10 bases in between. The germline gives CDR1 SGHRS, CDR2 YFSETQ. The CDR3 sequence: CASSSRGGTGELFF. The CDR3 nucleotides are TGCGCCAGCAGCTCCAGGGGCGGCACCGGGGAGCTGTTTTTT.

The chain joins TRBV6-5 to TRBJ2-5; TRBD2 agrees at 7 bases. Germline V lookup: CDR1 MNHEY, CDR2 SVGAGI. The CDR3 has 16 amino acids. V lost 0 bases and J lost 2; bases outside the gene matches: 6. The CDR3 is CASSYSQGGEQETQYF. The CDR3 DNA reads TGTGCCAGCAGTTACTCGCAGGGAGGGGAACAAGAGACCCAGTACTTC.

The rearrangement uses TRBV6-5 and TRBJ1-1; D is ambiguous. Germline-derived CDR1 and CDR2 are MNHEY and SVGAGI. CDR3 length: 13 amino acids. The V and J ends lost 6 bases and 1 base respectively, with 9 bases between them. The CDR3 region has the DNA TGTGCCAGCAGAAAAAGAGGGAACACTGAAGCTTTCTTT. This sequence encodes CASRKRGNTEAFF.

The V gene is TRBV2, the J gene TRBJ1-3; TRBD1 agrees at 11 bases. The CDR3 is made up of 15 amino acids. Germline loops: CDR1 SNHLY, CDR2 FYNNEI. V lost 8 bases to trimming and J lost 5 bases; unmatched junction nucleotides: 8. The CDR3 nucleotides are TGTGCCAGCCGCCGGACAGGGGGCAATCGAAACACCATATATTTT. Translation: CASRRTGGNRNTIYF.

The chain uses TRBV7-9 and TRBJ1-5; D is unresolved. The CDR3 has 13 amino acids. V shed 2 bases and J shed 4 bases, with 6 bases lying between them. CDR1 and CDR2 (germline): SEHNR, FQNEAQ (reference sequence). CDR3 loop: CASSLSSNQPQHF. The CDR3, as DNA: TGTGCCAGCAGCTTATCATCAAATCAGCCCCAGCATTTT. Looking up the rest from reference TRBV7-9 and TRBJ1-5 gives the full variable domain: DTGVSQNPRHKITKRGQNVTFRCDPISEHNRLYWYRQTLGQGPEFLTYFQNEAQLEKSRLLSDRFSAERPKGSFSTLEIQRTEQGDSAMYLCASSLSSNQPQHFGDGTRLSIL.

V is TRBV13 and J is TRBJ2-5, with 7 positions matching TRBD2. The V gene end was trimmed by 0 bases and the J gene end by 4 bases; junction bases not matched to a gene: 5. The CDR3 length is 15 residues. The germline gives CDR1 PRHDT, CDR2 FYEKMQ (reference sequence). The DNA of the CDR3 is TGTGCCAGCAGCTTAGGTGGGAGGGCCAGAGAGACCCAGTACTTC. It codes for CASSLGGRARETQYF.

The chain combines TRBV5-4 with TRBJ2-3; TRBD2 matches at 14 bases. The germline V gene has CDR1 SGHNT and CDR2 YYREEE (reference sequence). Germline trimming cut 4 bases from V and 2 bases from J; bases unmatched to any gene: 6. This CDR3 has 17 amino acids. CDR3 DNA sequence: TGTGCCAGCAGCCCTGGACTAGCGGGAGGTGACACAGATACGCAGTATTTT. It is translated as CASSPGLAGGDTDTQYF.

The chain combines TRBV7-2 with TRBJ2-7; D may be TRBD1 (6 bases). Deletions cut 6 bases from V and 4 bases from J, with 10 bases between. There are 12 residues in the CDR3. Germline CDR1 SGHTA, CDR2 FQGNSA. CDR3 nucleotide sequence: TGTGCCAGCAGACTGGGACAATACGAGCAGTACTTC. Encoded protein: CASRLGQYEQYF.

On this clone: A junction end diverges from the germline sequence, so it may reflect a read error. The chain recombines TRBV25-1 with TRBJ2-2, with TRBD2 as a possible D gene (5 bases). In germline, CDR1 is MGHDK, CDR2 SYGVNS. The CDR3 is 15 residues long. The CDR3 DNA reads TGTGCCAGCAGTGAAAGATTAGGGTTGGCCGGGGAGCCGTTTTTT. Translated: CASSERLGLAGEPFF.

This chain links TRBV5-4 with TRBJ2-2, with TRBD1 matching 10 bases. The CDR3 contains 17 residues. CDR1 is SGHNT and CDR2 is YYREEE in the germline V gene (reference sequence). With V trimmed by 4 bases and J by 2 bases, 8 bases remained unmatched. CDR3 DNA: TGTGCCAGCAGCACAGGGACAGGGGTGTTAAACACCGGGGAGCTGTTTTTT. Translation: CASSTGTGVLNTGELFF.

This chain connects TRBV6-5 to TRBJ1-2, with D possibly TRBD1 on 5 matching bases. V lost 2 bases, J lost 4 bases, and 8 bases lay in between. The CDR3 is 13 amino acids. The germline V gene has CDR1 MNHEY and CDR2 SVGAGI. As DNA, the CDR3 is TGTGCCAGCAGTTACGGGGGGACCTATGGCTACACCTTC. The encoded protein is CASSYGGTYGYTF.

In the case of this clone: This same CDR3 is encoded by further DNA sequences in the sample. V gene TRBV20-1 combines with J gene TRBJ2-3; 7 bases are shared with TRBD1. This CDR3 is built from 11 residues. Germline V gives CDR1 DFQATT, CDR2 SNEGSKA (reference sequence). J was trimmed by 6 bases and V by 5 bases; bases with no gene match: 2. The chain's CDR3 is CSAEGADTQYF. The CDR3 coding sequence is TGCAGTGCTGAGGGGGCCGATACGCAGTATTTT.

The CDR3 spells CASSTDRGQPQHF. CDR3 DNA sequence: TGTGCCAGCAGCACCGACAGGGGTCAGCCCCAGCATTTT. This chain links TRBV7-3 with TRBJ1-5; 8 bases align to TRBD1. V lost 5 bases to trimming and J lost 6 bases; unmatched junction nucleotides: 3. The CDR3 is 13 amino acids. CDR1 is SGHTA and CDR2 is FQGTGA in the germline V gene.

CDR3 loop: CASSIDLSVNEQFF. CDR3 DNA: TGTGCCAGTAGTATAGATCTCTCCGTCAATGAGCAGTTCTTC. The gene calls are TRBV19 and TRBJ2-1, with D unresolved. CDR1 is LNHDA, CDR2 SQIVND, per germline (reference sequence). CDR3 size: 14 residues. Trimming pared 0 bases from V and 6 bases from J, leaving 9 bases between.

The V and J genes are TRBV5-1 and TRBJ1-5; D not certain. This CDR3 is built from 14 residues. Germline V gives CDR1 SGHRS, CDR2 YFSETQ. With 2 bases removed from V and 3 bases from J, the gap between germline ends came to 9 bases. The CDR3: CASSFGGNNQPQHF. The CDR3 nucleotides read TGCGCCAGCAGCTTTGGCGGAAACAATCAGCCCCAGCATTTT.

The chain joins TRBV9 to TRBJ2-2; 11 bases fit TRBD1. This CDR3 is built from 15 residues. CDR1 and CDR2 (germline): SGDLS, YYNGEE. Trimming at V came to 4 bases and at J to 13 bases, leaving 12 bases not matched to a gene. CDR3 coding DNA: TGTGCCAGCAGCCCCAGAAGGGGACAGGGGGAGTCGCTGTTTTTT. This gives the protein CASSPRRGQGESLFF.

The CDR3 here is CASSRTGPYEQYF. CDR3 DNA sequence: TGTGCCAGCTCACGGACAGGACCCTACGAGCAGTACTTC. The chain is built from TRBV27 and TRBJ2-7; 7 bases agree with TRBD1. The CDR3 has 13 amino acids. Germline V lookup: CDR1 MNHEY, CDR2 SMNVEV (reference sequence). Losses at the gene ends were 8 bases for V and 2 bases for J; bases not matched to a gene: 6.

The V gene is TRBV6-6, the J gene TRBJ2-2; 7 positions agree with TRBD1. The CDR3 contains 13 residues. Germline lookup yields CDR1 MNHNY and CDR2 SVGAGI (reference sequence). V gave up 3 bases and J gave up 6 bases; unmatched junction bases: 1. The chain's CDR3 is CASSYQGAGELFF. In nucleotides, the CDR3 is TGTGCCAGCAGTTATCAGGGGGCCGGGGAGCTGTTTTTT.

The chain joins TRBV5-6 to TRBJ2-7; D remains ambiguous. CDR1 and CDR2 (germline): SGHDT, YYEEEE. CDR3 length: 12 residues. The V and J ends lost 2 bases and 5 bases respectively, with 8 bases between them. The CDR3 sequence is CASSFTDDEQYF. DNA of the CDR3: TGTGCCAGCAGCTTTACAGATGACGAGCAGTACTTC. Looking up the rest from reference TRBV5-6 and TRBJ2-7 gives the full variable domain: DAGVTQSPTHLIKTRGQQVTLRCSPKSGHDTVSWYQQALGQGPQFIFQYYEEEERQRGNFPDRFSGHQFPNYSSELNVNALLLGDSALYLCASSFTDDEQYFGPGTRLTVT.

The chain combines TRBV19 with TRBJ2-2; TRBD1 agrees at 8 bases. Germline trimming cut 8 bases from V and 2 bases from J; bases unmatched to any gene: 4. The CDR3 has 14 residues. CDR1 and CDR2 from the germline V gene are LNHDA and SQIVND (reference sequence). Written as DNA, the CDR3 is TGTGCCAGTCGCGACAGGGGTAACACCGGGGAGCTGTTTTTT. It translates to CASRDRGNTGELFF.

The chain's CDR3 is CSARVRQGVGSNQPQHF. CDR3 coding DNA: TGCAGCGCCAGGGTCAGACAGGGGGTTGGTAGCAATCAGCCCCAGCATTTT. V is TRBV29-1 and J is TRBJ1-5, with 9 bases lining up with TRBD1. The germline V gene encodes CDR1 SQVTM and CDR2 ANQGSEA. V was pared by 7 bases and J by 0 bases, with 13 bases of the junction left unmatched. The CDR3 runs 17 residues.

The CDR3 reads CASSILAGSDTGELFF. In DNA, the CDR3 is TGTGCCAGCAGCATACTAGCGGGGTCGGACACCGGGGAGCTGTTTTTT. The chain is built from TRBV5-4 and TRBJ2-2, with 10 nucleotides matching TRBD2. The V gene end was trimmed by 4 bases and the J gene end by 3 bases; junction bases not matched to a gene: 6. Germline assignment: CDR1 SGHNT and CDR2 YYREEE (reference sequence). CDR3 size: 16 residues.

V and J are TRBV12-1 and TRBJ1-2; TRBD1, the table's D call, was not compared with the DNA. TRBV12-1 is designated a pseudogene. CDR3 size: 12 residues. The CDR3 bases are TGTGCCAGCAGATCGACAGATTATGGCTACACCTTC. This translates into CASRSTDYGYTF.

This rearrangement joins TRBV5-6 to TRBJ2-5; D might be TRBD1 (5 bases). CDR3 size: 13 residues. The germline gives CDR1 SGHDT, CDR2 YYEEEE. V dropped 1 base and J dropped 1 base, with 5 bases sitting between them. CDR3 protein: CASSLQGQETQYF. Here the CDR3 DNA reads TGTGCCAGCAGCTTGCAGGGCCAAGAGACCCAGTACTTC.

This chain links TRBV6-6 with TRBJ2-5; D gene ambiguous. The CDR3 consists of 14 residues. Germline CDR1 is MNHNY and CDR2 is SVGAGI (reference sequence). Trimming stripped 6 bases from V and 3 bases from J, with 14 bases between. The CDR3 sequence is CASSPSQEEETQYF. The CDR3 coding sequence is TGTGCCAGCAGCCCCTCGCAAGAGGAAGAGACCCAGTACTTC.